What follows are 16 T cell receptor beta chains derived from one specimen sequenced in a study of blood T cell repertoires in COVID-19. The protocol was immunoSEQ multiplex PCR, while the TCRdb copy is restricted to in-frame clones and leaves out a portion. The repertoire holds 35,000 to 45,000 clones, with approximately 80% as singletons. Sequencing was carried out using peripheral blood. The source of these receptors is a man aged 70 or older with acute or convalescent COVID-19.

The chain carries TRBV3-1 (or the pseudogene TRBV3-2) and TRBJ1-2, with 11 bases aligning to TRBD1. The length of the CDR3 is 14 residues. Germline V gene data show CDR1 as LGHDT and CDR2 as YNNKEL (reference sequence). Germline trimming cut 4 bases from V and 8 bases from J; bases unmatched to any gene: 6. The CDR3, as DNA: TGTGCCAGCAGCCTGACCGGGACAGGGGGAGGCTACACCTTC. Translated, it gives CASSLTGTGGGYTF.

The chain carries TRBV15 and TRBJ1-1; 7 positions agree with TRBD1. CDR3 length equals 15 residues. Germline CDR1 LNHNV, CDR2 YYDKDF (reference sequence). J lost 1 base, V lost 0 bases, and 2 bases had no gene match. CDR3 protein: CATSREKGANTEAFF. The CDR3 bases are TGTGCCACCAGCAGAGAGAAGGGGGCGAACACTGAAGCTTTCTTT.

The CDR3 here is CASSLTDGVEAFF. DNA for the CDR3: TGTGCCAGCAGCTTAACTGACGGAGTTGAAGCTTTCTTT. This chain uses TRBV7-3 with TRBJ1-1; D is ambiguous. Germline CDR1 reads SGHTA; CDR2 reads FQGTGA. The ends were cut back, 0 bases at V and 7 bases at J, with 9 bases in the middle. This CDR3 spans 13 amino acids.

This rearrangement joins TRBV5-5 to TRBJ1-3, with 8 bases matching TRBD1. The V and J ends lost 4 bases and 3 bases, in that order; junction bases with no gene match: 3. The CDR3 covers 14 residues. The germline gives CDR1 SGHKS, CDR2 YYEKEE (reference sequence). The CDR3 coding sequence is TGTGCCAGCAGCGTAGGACAGGGTGGAAACACCATATATTTT. The encoded protein is CASSVGQGGNTIYF.

The V gene is TRBV29-1, the J gene TRBJ1-5; D is ambiguous. V was shortened by 3 bases and J by 6 bases, with 12 bases between the two germline ends. Per the germline V gene, CDR1 is SQVTM and CDR2 is ANQGSEA. The CDR3 covers 13 residues. This chain's CDR3 is CSVDVGGGQPQHF. The DNA of the CDR3 is TGCAGCGTTGATGTGGGTGGAGGTCAGCCCCAGCATTTT.

A single count supports this clone. The chain uses TRBV7-9 and TRBJ1-4; D remains ambiguous. The germline V gene encodes CDR1 SEHNR and CDR2 FQNEAQ (reference sequence). The length of the CDR3 is 17 residues. Trimming took 2 bases from V and 0 from J, leaving 13 bases between them. CDR3 in amino acids: CASSLMVGSTTNEKLFF. Written as DNA, the CDR3 is TGTGCCAGCAGCTTAATGGTGGGGAGCACAACTAATGAAAAACTGTTTTTT.

The V call is TRBV2, the J call TRBJ2-7; 8 bases fit TRBD2. There are 15 residues in the CDR3. Germline lookup yields CDR1 SNHLY and CDR2 FYNNEI. Germline trimming cut 7 bases from V and 0 bases from J; bases unmatched to any gene: 8. The CDR3: CASTTAGVPSYEQYF. DNA for the CDR3: TGTGCCAGCACGACAGCGGGGGTCCCCTCCTACGAGCAGTACTTC.

The CDR3 sequence is CATSADSYQETQYF. CDR3 DNA sequence: TGTGCCACCTCGGCGGACTCGTACCAAGAGACCCAGTACTTC. The chain employs TRBV7-2 and TRBJ2-5; D may be TRBD2 (5 bases). Trimming stripped 10 bases from V and 0 bases from J, with 15 bases between. The CDR3 loop spans 14 amino acids. Germline V gene data show CDR1 as SGHTA and CDR2 as FQGNSA.

The rearrangement joins TRBV6-5 to TRBJ1-5; maybe TRBD1 (5 bases). The germline CDR1 and CDR2 sequences are MNHEY and SVGAGI. Trimming removed 5 bases at V and 3 bases at J, with 11 bases between. There are 14 residues in the CDR3. The CDR3 coding sequence is TGTGCCAGCAGTCATTACAGGCTCAATCAGCCCCAGCATTTT. This sequence encodes CASSHYRLNQPQHF.

Points on this clone: The same CDR3 also results from other DNA sequences found in this sample. The chain combines TRBV30 with TRBJ1-5; D remains unclear. Looked up from germline, CDR1 is GTSNPN and CDR2 is SVGIG (reference sequence). The CDR3 extends over 13 amino acids. Between the trimmed V and J ends, which lost 0 bases and 6 bases, there was a span of 9 bases. In nucleotides, the CDR3 is TGTGCCTGGAGTGTGACCGGGAGTCAGCCCCAGCATTTT. This translates into CAWSVTGSQPQHF.

A single count supports this clone. The chain links TRBV19 to TRBJ1-5, with D possibly matching TRBD1 (5 bases). Germline assignment: CDR1 LNHDA and CDR2 SQIVND (reference sequence). With 5 bases removed from V and 9 bases from J, the gap between germline ends came to 17 bases. The length of the CDR3 is 14 residues. Written as DNA, the CDR3 is TGTGCCAGTAGTCAAGGGACGGGAGGTCGGCCCCAGCATTTT. This translates into CASSQGTGGRPQHF. Together with reference TRBV19 and TRBJ1-5, the CDR3 gives the full variable domain: DGGITQSPKYLFRKEGQNVTLSCEQNLNHDAMYWYRQDPGQGLRLIYYSQIVNDFQKGDIAEGYSVSREKKESFPLTVTSAQKNPTAFYLCASSQGTGGRPQHFGDGTRLSIL.

J is TRBJ2-5 and V is TRBV2; 9 bases are shared with TRBD2. The CDR3 runs 14 residues. V shed 6 bases and J 5 bases; nucleotides not matched to a gene: 7. CDR1 is SNHLY and CDR2 is FYNNEI in the germline V gene. CDR3 nucleotides: TGTGCCAGCAGGGAGGGACTAGCCCTGGAGACCCAGTACTTC. Encoded protein: CASREGLALETQYF.

V is TRBV5-1 and J is TRBJ2-5; 9 bases line up with TRBD1. Germline-derived CDR1 and CDR2 are SGHRS and YFSETQ. The junction had 8 bases not matched to a gene; V was cut back by 4 bases and J by 4 bases. The CDR3 has 15 amino acids. Here the CDR3 reads CASSVGQGNGETQYF. The CDR3 DNA reads as TGCGCCAGCAGCGTAGGACAGGGGAATGGAGAGACCCAGTACTTC.

The chain employs TRBV30 and TRBJ1-1; 7 bases are a match to TRBD1. CDR1 and CDR2 from the germline V gene are GTSNPN and SVGIG (reference sequence). CDR3 length: 11 residues. V shed 4 bases, J shed 7 bases, and the junction held 3 bases outside the gene matches. This CDR3 is CAWNRDSEAFF. CDR3 in DNA: TGTGCCTGGAACCGGGACAGTGAAGCTTTCTTT.

The CDR3 reads CASSLAGQGETQYF. CDR3 in DNA: TGTGCCAGCAGCTTAGCTGGACAAGGAGAGACCCAGTACTTC. The gene calls are TRBV7-2 and TRBJ2-5; D perhaps matches TRBD1 (5 bases). Germline assignment: CDR1 SGHTA and CDR2 FQGNSA. CDR3 size: 14 residues. V gave up 0 bases and J gave up 4 bases, with 9 bases separating them.

V is TRBV6-5 and J is TRBJ1-4, with a tentative D call TRBD1 (6 bases). CDR1 MNHEY and CDR2 SVGAGI come from the germline V gene. The CDR3 totals 15 residues. The V end lost 5 bases, the J end lost 8 bases, and 18 bases lay between the germline ends. CDR3 in amino acids: CASSPRGGGAEKLFF. DNA for the CDR3: TGTGCCAGCAGTCCCCGAGGGGGAGGGGCGGAAAAACTGTTTTTT.